This T cell receptor (beta chain) originates from a study of early T cells in non-severe SARS-CoV-2 infection. The length of the CDR3 is 14 residues. Germline V gene data show CDR1 as MNHEY and CDR2 as SVGAGI. V dropped 0 bases and J dropped 2 bases, with 7 bases sitting between them. This clonotype has more than one count but fewer than ten. Each CDR3 protein is one row after TCRdb ran MiXCR on the 5' RACE reads. The repertoire holds about 56,000 distinct CDR3 sequences, roughly a tenth seen once, with around 6.3% in the top ten. The TCR originated in an adult who was a healthcare worker with PCR-confirmed SARS-CoV-2 infection or an uninfected control (not recorded which). Sequenced input: whole blood. The chain combines TRBV6-5 with TRBJ1-2, with unresolved D. CDR3 bases: TGTGCCAGCAGTTACTCGTCAGAAAACTATGGCTACACCTTC. Translated, it gives CASSYSSENYGYTF.